Shown below are 21 T cell receptor beta chains from a single sample sequenced in a study of blood T cell repertoires in COVID-19. Measured with immunoSEQ multiplex PCR; TCRdb has only the in-frame clones, and not every one. The repertoire includes fewer than 95,000 clones, 60% to 80% of them detected once, and around 15% sits in the top ten. Sequenced: peripheral blood. The receptors derive from a woman older than 75 with acute or convalescent COVID-19.

This clone was detected a few times. The chain joins TRBV24-1 to TRBJ2-1; TRBD2 matches 10 bases. Per the germline V gene, CDR1 is KGHDR and CDR2 is SFDVKD. V shed 4 bases, J shed 5 bases, and the junction held 10 bases outside the gene matches. The CDR3 consists of 17 residues. The CDR3 sequence is CATSDPTLAGEDNEQFF. DNA of the CDR3: TGTGCCACCAGTGACCCAACCCTAGCGGGGGAGGACAATGAGCAGTTCTTC.

The chain combines TRBV9 with TRBJ1-1; TRBD1 matches 8 bases. This CDR3 is built from 14 residues. CDR1 is SGDLS, CDR2 YYNGEE, per germline. Trimming took 0 bases from V and 4 from J; bases not matched to a gene: 2. In DNA form, the CDR3 reads TGTGCCAGCAGCGTAGCGGGACAGGCCACTGAAGCTTTCTTT. Translation: CASSVAGQATEAFF. The variable domain in full, completed from reference TRBV9 and TRBJ1-1, reads DSGVTQTPKHLITATGQRVTLRCSPRSGDLSVYWYQQSLDQGLQFLIQYYNGEERAKGNILERFSAQQFPDLHSELNLSSLELGDSALYFCASSVAGQATEAFFGQGTRLTVV.

This clone was observed a handful of times. V usage is TRBV15 and J usage is TRBJ2-2; 8 bases align to TRBD1. Germline V gives CDR1 LNHNV, CDR2 YYDKDF (reference sequence). The CDR3 loop spans 17 amino acids. V was clipped by 1 base and J by 4 bases; unmatched bases: 8. The chain's CDR3 is CATSRAPQGAGTGELFF. As DNA, the CDR3 is TGTGCCACCAGCAGAGCCCCGCAGGGGGCGGGCACCGGGGAGCTGTTTTTT.

This chain uses TRBV7-3 with TRBJ1-6; maybe TRBD1 (5 bases). V shed 2 bases and J shed 7 bases, with 12 bases lying between them. The CDR3 covers 15 residues. Looked up from germline, CDR1 is SGHTA and CDR2 is FQGTGA. The CDR3 DNA is TGTGCCAGCAGCTTAGGGGCCTCGAGGAATTCACCCCTCCACTTT. As protein: CASSLGASRNSPLHF.

The chain uses TRBV7-6 and TRBJ2-7; 10 bases line up with TRBD1. V was clipped by 5 bases and J by 2 bases; unmatched bases: 9. Germline V lookup: CDR1 SGHVS, CDR2 FNYEAQ. The CDR3 runs 16 residues. In DNA form, the CDR3 reads TGTGCCAGCAGCCCGGGACAGGGGTATTTGGCCTACGAGCAGTACTTC. This translates into CASSPGQGYLAYEQYF.

V gene TRBV5-6 combines with J gene TRBJ2-2; 8 positions match TRBD1. The germline gives CDR1 SGHDT, CDR2 YYEEEE. The CDR3 is 16 residues long. The V and J ends lost 0 bases and 7 bases, in that order; junction bases with no gene match: 8. The CDR3 DNA follows: TGTGCCAGCAGCTTGGCGGGCAGGGGGCTTCTCGGGGAGCTGTTTTTT. As protein: CASSLAGRGLLGELFF.

The V gene is TRBV7-2, the J gene TRBJ2-1, with 11 bases matching TRBD2. The germline CDR1 and CDR2 sequences are SGHTA and FQGNSA. Trimming at V came to 2 bases and at J to 7 bases, leaving 7 bases not matched to a gene. The CDR3 spans 16 residues. The CDR3 region has the DNA TGTGCCAGCAGCTTAATTGGGGTAGCGGGGGGGAATGAGCAGTTCTTC. Residues: CASSLIGVAGGNEQFF.

The V gene is TRBV3-1 (or the pseudogene TRBV3-2), the J gene TRBJ1-1; 10 nucleotides agree with TRBD1. The CDR3 contains 15 residues. V lost 3 bases, J lost 2 bases, and 3 bases stayed unmatched. Germline-derived CDR1 and CDR2 are LGHDT and YNNKEL (reference sequence). The CDR3 DNA reads as TGTGCCAGCAGCCACCGGGACAGGGGCAACACTGAAGCTTTCTTT. This encodes CASSHRDRGNTEAFF.

A note on this clone: A junction end diverges from the germline sequence, so it may reflect a read error. The rearrangement joins TRBV2 to TRBJ2-7, with D tentatively TRBD1 (6 bases). Per germline, CDR1 SNHLY and CDR2 FYNNEI. This CDR3 contains 14 residues. CDR3 amino acids: CASISRGISSEQYF. The CDR3 DNA sequence: TGTGCCAGCATCAGCAGGGGAATTTCCTCCGAGCAGTACTTC.

The V call is TRBV3-1 (or the pseudogene TRBV3-2), the J call TRBJ1-1; unclear D gene. The V gene lost 1 base and the J gene lost 5 bases, with 11 bases spanning the gap. The CDR3 runs 14 residues. Looked up from germline, CDR1 is LGHDT and CDR2 is YNNKEL (reference sequence). This CDR3 is CASSQVGGSTEAFF. CDR3 in DNA: TGTGCCAGCAGCCAAGTTGGCGGATCTACTGAAGCTTTCTTT.

This chain connects TRBV5-6 to TRBJ2-7, with 11 bases identical to TRBD1. Germline V gene sequence: CDR1 SGHDT, CDR2 YYEEEE. This CDR3 spans 18 amino acids. V shed 4 bases, J shed 0 bases, and the junction held 12 bases outside the gene matches. In DNA, the CDR3 is TGTGCCAGCAGCCGTCGGGACAGGGGGTCTCAGAGCTCCTACGAGCAGTACTTC. Translating gives CASSRRDRGSQSSYEQYF. The full variable domain, with the rest looked up from reference TRBV5-6 and TRBJ2-7, is DAGVTQSPTHLIKTRGQQVTLRCSPKSGHDTVSWYQQALGQGPQFIFQYYEEEERQRGNFPDRFSGHQFPNYSSELNVNALLLGDSALYLCASSRRDRGSQSSYEQYFGPGTRLTVT.

The chain combines TRBV29-1 with TRBJ1-2; no clear D. The CDR3 covers 13 residues. From germline, CDR1 is SQVTM and CDR2 ANQGSEA. Between the trimmed V and J ends, which lost 3 bases and 8 bases, there was a span of 16 bases. The CDR3 reads CSVDSFEVGGYTF. DNA for the CDR3: TGCAGCGTTGATTCATTCGAGGTCGGAGGCTACACCTTC.

This clone was counted many times. CDR3 nucleotide sequence: TGTGCCAGCAGTCCCCGACAGGTCTATGGCTACACCTTC. It is translated as CASSPRQVYGYTF. The J gene is TRBJ1-2, the V gene TRBV27, with a tentative D call TRBD1 (6 bases). V lost 5 bases and J 4 bases, leaving 11 bases between the germline ends. The CDR3 totals 13 residues. Germline-derived CDR1 and CDR2 are MNHEY and SMNVEV (reference sequence).

The genes are TRBV7-2 and TRBJ2-7; D is perhaps TRBD2 (6 bases). The CDR3 loop spans 14 amino acids. From germline, CDR1 is SGHTA and CDR2 FQGNSA. Trimming took off 5 bases at V and 4 bases at J, with 15 bases between the two ends. As DNA, the CDR3 is TGTGCCAGCAGCCTCCTAGCGTTCCAATACGAGCAGTACTTC. Its protein is CASSLLAFQYEQYF.

V is TRBV3-1 (or the pseudogene TRBV3-2) and J is TRBJ2-7; possible D gene TRBD2, 6 bases. CDR1 is LGHDT and CDR2 is YNNKEL in the germline V gene (reference sequence). This CDR3 contains 15 residues. V dropped 2 bases and J dropped 2 bases, with 13 bases sitting between them. CDR3 sequence (DNA): TGTGCCAGCAGCCAATTTGGCGGGGTAACCTACGAGCAGTACTTC. Its translation: CASSQFGGVTYEQYF.

The V call is TRBV5-4, the J call TRBJ1-3; D is undetermined. V dropped 4 bases and J dropped 0 bases, with 17 bases sitting between them. Germline V gene data show CDR1 as SGHNT and CDR2 as YYREEE (reference sequence). CDR3 length equals 17 residues. CDR3 residues: CASSPLQAVSSGNTIYF. CDR3 nucleotide sequence: TGTGCCAGCAGCCCACTCCAGGCAGTAAGCTCTGGAAACACCATATATTTT. The full variable domain, rest sourced from reference TRBV5-4 and TRBJ1-3, is ETGVTQSPTHLIKTRGQQVTLRCSSQSGHNTVSWYQQALGQGPQFIFQYYREEENGRGNFPPRFSGLQFPNYSSELNVNALELDDSALYLCASSPLQAVSSGNTIYFGEGSWLTVV.

The chain combines TRBV11-2 with TRBJ1-1; no clear D. The CDR3 spans 13 residues. Germline CDR1 SGHAT, CDR2 FQNNGV. Trimming pared 5 bases from V and 4 bases from J, leaving 11 bases between. Here the CDR3 DNA reads TGTGCCAGCAGCACCGGACGGGGCACTGAAGCTTTCTTT. The encoded protein is CASSTGRGTEAFF.

The chain joins TRBV6-5 to TRBJ2-3, with D perhaps matching TRBD2 (6 bases). CDR3 length: 15 residues. Trimming left V 7 bases short and J 0 bases short, with 14 bases between. Germline CDR1 reads MNHEY; CDR2 reads SVGAGI. The chain's CDR3 is CASNRGLTSTDTQYF. The CDR3 DNA follows: TGTGCCAGCAACCGGGGACTGACTAGCACAGATACGCAGTATTTT.

CDR3 in DNA: TGCGCCAGCAGCCAAGATCATAGCGAAAAACTGTTTTTT. It is translated as CASSQDHSEKLFF. The chain uses TRBV4-1 and TRBJ1-4; the D is unclear. The CDR3 has 13 residues. V was shortened by 0 bases and J by 8 bases, with 7 bases between the two germline ends. The germline V gene encodes CDR1 MGHRA and CDR2 YSYEKL.

The chain is built from TRBV6-5 and TRBJ1-1; the D gene is possibly TRBD1 (5 bases). The CDR3 runs 15 residues. Germline V CDR1 and CDR2: MNHEY, SVGAGI. The V end was cut by 1 base, the J end by 3 bases, with 12 bases between. The CDR3 sequence: CASSYFGATDTEAFF. The CDR3 DNA is TGTGCCAGCAGTTACTTTGGGGCCACGGACACTGAAGCTTTCTTT.

The chain has TRBV11-2 and TRBJ1-2; D remains ambiguous. V was clipped by 6 bases and J by 4 bases, with 12 bases between them. Germline CDR1 is SGHAT and CDR2 is FQNNGV. The CDR3 runs 13 residues. As DNA, the CDR3 is TGTGCCAGCAGTCTACATGAGGCCTATGGCTACACCTTC. Translation gives CASSLHEAYGYTF.